A single sample gave rise to the 5 T cell receptor beta chains below, sequenced in a study of T-cell memory formation after mild COVID-19. Using its own MiXCR run on the 5' RACE reads, TCRdb lists one record per CDR3 protein. The table lists more than 400,000 distinct CDR3 sequences, roughly 20% of them singletons. Sequencing was done on a sample of PBMCs or a T cell subset sorted from them (not recorded which). The receptors originated from an adult woman who had mild COVID-19 (a few samples of this study predate the infection). Cell type and time point are not known.

This clonotype has a count of ten or more. V usage is TRBV12-3 or TRBV12-4 and J usage is TRBJ1-3; TRBD1 is a possible D gene (6 bases). The V end was cut by 6 bases, the J end by 2 bases, with 11 bases between. The CDR3 is 14 amino acids. CDR3 sequence reads: CASSQQGAGNTIYF. CDR3 coding DNA: TGTGCCAGCAGCCAACAGGGTGCTGGAAACACCATATATTTT.

V is TRBV3-1 and J is TRBJ1-1; TRBD1 might be the D (6 bases). Germline CDR1 reads LGHDT; CDR2 reads YNNKEL (reference sequence). The CDR3 runs to 14 residues. Trimming stripped 3 bases from V and 5 bases from J, with 13 bases between. The CDR3 DNA sequence: TGTGCCAGCAGCCATTACAGGGAGGGGACTGAAGCTTTCTTT. Translating it yields CASSHYREGTEAFF.

V and J are TRBV5-1 and TRBJ2-7, with a possible D match to TRBD1 (6 bases). This CDR3 region has 15 residues. V gave up 3 bases and J gave up 1 base, with 14 bases separating them. Looked up from germline, CDR1 is SGHRS and CDR2 is YFSETQ. This CDR3 reads CASSWGDRTSYEQYF. CDR3 nucleotide sequence: TGCGCCAGCAGCTGGGGTGACAGGACTTCCTACGAGCAGTACTTC.

A few counts support this clonotype. The chain uses TRBV6-1 and TRBJ2-2, with TRBD2 matching 13 bases. The germline gives CDR1 MNHNS, CDR2 SASEGT. Trimming removed 7 bases from V and 5 bases from J; junction bases left unmatched: 4. This CDR3 region has 15 residues. The CDR3 protein is CASIKGLAGTGELFF. The CDR3 region has the DNA TGTGCCAGCATCAAGGGACTAGCGGGGACCGGGGAGCTGTTTTTT.

This clonotype came up a few times. The gene calls are TRBV7-8 and TRBJ2-3, with 14 bases lining up with TRBD2. Germline assignment: CDR1 SGHVS and CDR2 FQNEAQ. CDR3 size: 17 residues. J was trimmed by 2 bases and V by 5 bases; bases with no gene match: 6. CDR3 amino acids: CASSPGTSGGLTDTQYF. In nucleotides, the CDR3 is TGTGCCAGCAGCCCGGGGACTAGCGGGGGACTCACAGATACGCAGTATTTT.